A single TCR beta chain is shown here with its context. Its antigen remains unknown. The sequenced template was cDNA made from the entire isolated RNA. Assay: immunoSEQ multiplex PCR; the TCRdb copy retains only in-frame clones and omits some. The data hold more than 250,000 clones, with roughly 25% observed a single time. These data belong to a study of beta chain features in type 1 diabetes. Study-level background: No age, gender or cell yield differences were seen between patients and healthy donors.

Study-level points and caveats: Significant though moderate, a shortening of TCRB CDR3s appeared in all four CD4+ subsets of Type 1 diabetes patients. Naive, central memory and Treg TCRB repertoires seemed to resemble each other more closely in patients than they did in healthy donors.

Looked up from germline, CDR1 is SGHAT and CDR2 is FQNNGV. The V end lost 0 bases, the J end lost 4 bases, and 13 bases lay between the germline ends. This CDR3 contains 15 residues. One heparinised blood draw, averaging about 120 mL, came from each donor. Sorting based on CD45RO/CCR7/CD25/CD127/CD95/CD27 separated CD4+ naive, central memory, regulatory and stem cell-like memory cells. The TCR was taken from a woman in her twenties or thirties with type 1 diabetes. The V call is TRBV11-2, the J call TRBJ2-7; no definite D call. The sample was naive CD4+ T cells from blood. The CDR3 nucleotides read TGTGCCAGCAGCTTAGATGAGGTTCGGTTGTACGAGCAGTACTTC. Translation gives CASSLDEVRLYEQYF.